The 24 T cell receptor beta chains below come from one sample, sequenced in a study of T cell changes during pregnancy in multiple sclerosis (dated by TCRdb to about 2019). Receptor amplification or capture employed the immunoSEQ multiplex PCR assay. The immuneACCESS repertoire file appears here via TCRdb, limited to in-frame rearrangements. These files lack a portion of the clones; in checked studies, under half of the deficit traces to unresolved V genes, and the cause of the others is not known. This sample has more than 40,000 clones in its table, and around 92% of those were observed once. The biggest ten clones account for about 8.8% of the sample. The sample in question was CD8+ T cells from peripheral blood mononuclear cells, obtained after pregnancy. The source is a female donor with multiple sclerosis, enrolled in a pregnancy study.

The J gene is TRBJ2-7, the V gene TRBV19; D is possibly TRBD1 (5 bases). Germline V gene sequence: CDR1 LNHDA, CDR2 SQIVND (reference sequence). This CDR3 spans 16 amino acids. The germline V and J ends were trimmed by 3 bases and 2 bases, with 17 bases remaining between them. CDR3 residues: CASSINRDSWAYEQYF. For the CDR3, the DNA is TGTGCCAGTAGTATTAATCGAGACAGTTGGGCCTACGAGCAGTACTTC.

CDR3 nucleotide sequence: TGCGCCAGCAGTGAGTCGAGCGGGTCGTACCAAGAGACCCAGTACTTC. This encodes CASSESSGSYQETQYF. V usage is TRBV10-2 and J usage is TRBJ2-5; tentatively, D is TRBD2 (6 bases). Trimming took 0 bases from V and 0 from J, leaving 11 bases between them. Germline loops: CDR1 WSHSY, CDR2 SAAADI. This CDR3 region has 16 residues.

The rearrangement joins TRBV4-2 to TRBJ1-4; the D gene is possibly TRBD1 (6 bases). Trimming removed 3 bases from V and 5 bases from J, with 22 bases in between. The CDR3 runs 18 residues. Germline loops: CDR1 LGHNA, CDR2 YNFKEQ. The CDR3 DNA reads TGTGCCAGCAGCCAGGGGGTCCGGAGGACAGTTCGGAATGAAAAACTGTTTTTT. It codes for CASSQGVRRTVRNEKLFF.

This clone has a single count. The V gene is TRBV4-2, the J gene TRBJ2-2; TRBD2 aligns across 15 bases. V dropped 3 bases and J dropped 7; count of bases not matched to a gene: 9. CDR3 length: 18 amino acids. Germline assignment: CDR1 LGHNA and CDR2 YNFKEQ. DNA for the CDR3: TGTGCCAGCAGCCAGCTCTGGACTAGCGGGAGGGGTATCGGGGAGCTGTTTTTT. The encoded protein is CASSQLWTSGRGIGELFF.

The J gene is TRBJ1-1, the V gene TRBV10-3; D is possibly TRBD1 (6 bases). With 6 bases removed from V and 4 bases from J, the gap between germline ends came to 12 bases. Germline V gene data show CDR1 as ENHRY and CDR2 as SYGVKD. The CDR3 extends over 13 amino acids. This CDR3 is CAIRSGAATEAFF. The CDR3 DNA reads TGTGCCATCAGGTCAGGGGCTGCCACTGAAGCTTTCTTT.

The CDR3 reads CASSLETVSSYEQYF. The CDR3 nucleotides read TGCGCCAGCAGCTTGGAGACAGTCAGCTCCTACGAGCAGTACTTC. J is TRBJ2-7 and V is TRBV5-1; D is perhaps TRBD1 (5 bases). This CDR3 comprises 15 residues. V shed 0 bases and J shed 0 bases, with 10 bases lying between them. CDR1 is SGHRS, CDR2 YFSETQ, per germline.

The chain carries TRBV13 and TRBJ1-1; 7 positions match TRBD1. The V and J ends lost 5 bases and 0 bases, in that order; junction bases with no gene match: 6. The CDR3 is 15 amino acids. The germline V gene has CDR1 PRHDT and CDR2 FYEKMQ (reference sequence). CDR3 nucleotide sequence: TGTGCCAGCAGCCTCCGACAGGGAATGAACACTGAAGCTTTCTTT. It is translated as CASSLRQGMNTEAFF. The full variable domain, rest sourced from reference TRBV13 and TRBJ1-1, is AAGVIQSPRHLIKEKRETATLKCYPIPRHDTVYWYQQGPGQDPQFLISFYEKMQSDKGSIPDRFSAQQFSDYHSELNMSSLELGDSALYFCASSLRQGMNTEAFFGQGTRLTVV.

This chain joins TRBV5-4 and TRBJ1-1; D gene unclear. The V gene lost 2 bases and the J gene lost 4 bases, with 6 bases spanning the gap. This CDR3 comprises 12 residues. The V gene's germline CDR1 is SGHNT and CDR2 YYREEE (reference sequence). Here the CDR3 DNA reads TGTGCCAGCAGCTTCACCGGCACTGAAGCTTTCTTT. It codes for CASSFTGTEAFF.

The rearrangement uses TRBV7-6 and TRBJ2-7; 10 bases are a match to TRBD1. The CDR3 sequence is 16 residues long. V shed 5 bases, J shed 0 bases, and the junction held 7 bases outside the gene matches. In germline, CDR1 is SGHVS, CDR2 FNYEAQ. The CDR3 DNA follows: TGTGCCAGCAGCCAGTGGACAGGGGGACCCTCCTACGAGCAGTACTTC. Its translation: CASSQWTGGPSYEQYF.

V usage is TRBV7-3 and J usage is TRBJ1-1; 8 bases agree with TRBD1. Germline lookup yields CDR1 SGHTA and CDR2 FQGTGA. The CDR3 totals 13 residues. V gave up 3 bases and J gave up 3 bases; unmatched junction bases: 0. This CDR3 is CASSLTGDTEAFF. The CDR3 nucleotides read TGTGCCAGCAGCTTGACAGGGGACACTGAAGCTTTCTTT.

The V call is TRBV4-3, the J call TRBJ1-1, with D uncertain. Trimming removed 2 bases at V and 8 bases at J, with 12 bases between. The CDR3 runs 13 residues. The germline V gene encodes CDR1 LGHNA and CDR2 YSLEER. CDR3: CASSQLSGAEAFF. The DNA for the CDR3 is TGCGCCAGCAGCCAACTGTCGGGAGCGGAAGCTTTCTTT.

CDR3 region: CASSLSGNGYTF. As DNA, the CDR3 is TGTGCCAGCAGCTTATCAGGGAACGGCTACACCTTC. The V gene is TRBV7-6, the J gene TRBJ1-2, with D tentatively TRBD1 (5 bases). Trimming removed 2 bases from V and 8 bases from J, with 9 bases in between. CDR1 SGHVS and CDR2 FNYEAQ come from the germline V gene. CDR3 length: 12 residues.

This clone was counted once. The chain has TRBV2 and TRBJ2-7, with 9 bases lining up with TRBD1. The CDR3 length is 14 residues. The trim removed 6 bases at V and 4 bases at J, leaving 7 bases unmatched. Germline V lookup: CDR1 SNHLY, CDR2 FYNNEI. This CDR3 reads CASRTGTGLYEQYF. For the CDR3, the DNA is TGTGCCAGCAGGACCGGGACAGGGCTATACGAGCAGTACTTC. Using reference TRBV2 and TRBJ2-7 for the parts outside the CDR3, the full variable domain is EPEVTQTPSHQVTQMGQEVILRCVPISNHLYFYWYRQILGQKVEFLVSFYNNEISEKSEIFDDQFSVERPDGSNFTLKIRSTKLEDSAMYFCASRTGTGLYEQYFGPGTRLTVT.

The gene calls are TRBV30 and TRBJ1-1; D gene unclear. The length of the CDR3 is 12 residues. Germline CDR1 reads GTSNPN; CDR2 reads SVGIG (reference sequence). Trimming removed 2 bases at V and 2 bases at J, with 6 bases between. The DNA for the CDR3 is TGTGCCTGGAGTTTCACAAACACTGAAGCTTTCTTT. Its translation is CAWSFTNTEAFF. The variable domain in full, with the rest retrieved from reference TRBV30 and TRBJ1-1, is SQTIHQWPATLVQPVGSPLSLECTVEGTSNPNLYWYRQAAGRGLQLLFYSVGIGQISSEVPQNLSASRPQDRQFILSSKKLLLSDSGFYLCAWSFTNTEAFFGQGTRLTVV.

The V and J genes are TRBV4-3 and TRBJ2-1, with TRBD1 matching over 9 bases. Germline V gene lookup returns CDR1 LGHNA and CDR2 YSLEER. There are 17 residues in the CDR3. The V segment lost 1 base and the J segment 2 bases; nucleotides outside the gene matches: 6. The CDR3 loop reads CASSQGYRGLAYNEQFF. As DNA, the CDR3 is TGCGCCAGCAGCCAAGGATACAGGGGGCTTGCCTACAATGAGCAGTTCTTC.

The rearrangement links TRBV7-9 to TRBJ2-7; 9 bases are a match to TRBD1. The germline CDR1 and CDR2 sequences are SEHNR and FQNEAQ (reference sequence). J was trimmed by 3 bases and V by 6 bases; bases with no gene match: 6. This CDR3 spans 14 amino acids. CDR3 sequence: CASSYPGQGYEQYF. DNA of the CDR3: TGTGCCAGCAGTTATCCGGGACAGGGCTACGAGCAGTACTTC.

This CDR3 reads CASSYSSSGELFF. The CDR3 DNA sequence: TGTGCCAGCAGTTACTCGAGTAGCGGGGAGCTGTTTTTT. The chain carries TRBV6-5 and TRBJ2-2; no definite D call. Germline CDR1 is MNHEY and CDR2 is SVGAGI. This CDR3 region has 13 residues. V was cut by 0 bases and J by 7 bases, with 6 bases left in between.

This clone occurred once. The chain is built from TRBV9 and TRBJ1-1; D remains unclear. This CDR3 is built from 12 residues. V dropped 2 bases and J dropped 5 bases, with 7 bases sitting between them. CDR1 is SGDLS, CDR2 YYNGEE, per germline. CDR3: CASSVGGTEAFF. The CDR3 DNA sequence: TGTGCCAGCAGCGTGGGAGGTACTGAAGCTTTCTTT. Combining the CDR3 with reference TRBV9 and TRBJ1-1 gives the whole variable domain DSGVTQTPKHLITATGQRVTLRCSPRSGDLSVYWYQQSLDQGLQFLIQYYNGEERAKGNILERFSAQQFPDLHSELNLSSLELGDSALYFCASSVGGTEAFFGQGTRLTVV.

This chain joins TRBV27 and TRBJ1-2; tentative D call: TRBD1 (6 bases). Trimming removed 5 bases at V and 3 bases at J, with 16 bases between. This CDR3 spans 15 amino acids. The germline V gene has CDR1 MNHEY and CDR2 SMNVEV (reference sequence). CDR3 residues: CASSAQGRADYGYTF. The CDR3 DNA reads TGTGCCAGCAGTGCCCAGGGGAGGGCAGACTATGGCTACACCTTC.

This chain uses TRBV7-9 with TRBJ1-3, with 8 positions matching TRBD1. CDR1 and CDR2 (germline): SEHNR, FQNEAQ (reference sequence). CDR3 length equals 17 residues. J was trimmed by 0 bases and V by 1 base; bases with no gene match: 5. In nucleotides, the CDR3 is TGTGCCAGCAGCTTAGGTGCAGGGGGCCTCTCTGGAAACACCATATATTTT. Encoded protein: CASSLGAGGLSGNTIYF.

V is TRBV10-1 and J is TRBJ2-3, with TRBD2 identical over 8 bases. With 3 bases clipped from V and 8 bases from J, the junction kept 10 bases outside the gene matches. This CDR3 is built from 15 residues. CDR1 WNHNN and CDR2 SYGVQD come from the germline V gene (reference sequence). CDR3 DNA: TGCGCCAGCAGTGACGGACTAGCAGGCACTGCTACGCAGTATTTT. Amino acids: CASSDGLAGTATQYF.

The chain combines TRBV6-5 with TRBJ1-5; perhaps TRBD1 as D (6 bases). V gave up 4 bases and J gave up 1 base, with 8 bases separating them. The CDR3 has 14 amino acids. Germline-derived CDR1 and CDR2 are MNHEY and SVGAGI. CDR3 sequence reads: CASSSGQSNQPQHF. In nucleotides, the CDR3 is TGTGCCAGCAGTTCCGGACAGAGCAATCAGCCCCAGCATTTT.

J is TRBJ1-5 and V is TRBV7-2; 7 bases agree with TRBD1. V lost 5 bases, J lost 0 bases, and 7 bases stayed unmatched. This CDR3 region has 16 residues. CDR1 is SGHTA and CDR2 is FQGNSA in the germline V gene. The CDR3 DNA reads TGTGCCAGCAGCCTATGGGACAGCTATAGCAATCAGCCCCAGCATTTT. It translates to CASSLWDSYSNQPQHF.

The chain uses TRBV19 and TRBJ1-1; the D is unclear. Germline V gives CDR1 LNHDA, CDR2 SQIVND (reference sequence). The CDR3 loop spans 13 amino acids. The germline V and J ends were trimmed by 2 bases and 0 bases, with 4 bases remaining between them. The CDR3 reads CASSITLNTEAFF. The CDR3 nucleotides read TGTGCCAGTAGTATAACATTGAACACTGAAGCTTTCTTT.